Listed here are 27 T cell receptor beta chains from one sample, sequenced in a study of T cell responses to AZD1222 COVID-19 vaccine. Clones were read by immunoSEQ multiplex PCR, and TCRdb kept only the in-frame ones, dropping some. The repertoire holds about 130,000 clones, with about 90% as singletons. The specimen was peripheral blood, collected 28 days after the second AZD1222 dose. The receptors here all came from an adult who received the AZD1222 COVID-19 vaccine.

This clone was observed a single time. This chain connects TRBV2 to TRBJ1-5, with D hard to call. Germline V CDR1 and CDR2: SNHLY, FYNNEI. This CDR3 comprises 15 residues. V was cut by 7 bases and J by 7 bases, with 20 bases left in between. CDR3 region: CASKTVEGRGQPQHF. CDR3 nucleotides: TGTGCCAGCAAGACTGTTGAGGGTCGGGGACAGCCCCAGCATTTT.

J is TRBJ1-1 and V is TRBV2; D not resolved. Trimming took 10 bases from V and 6 from J, leaving 15 bases between them. Germline CDR1 reads SNHLY; CDR2 reads FYNNEI. The CDR3 contains 12 residues. CDR3 loop: CATRWGVAEAFF. CDR3 in DNA: TGTGCCACCAGATGGGGTGTTGCTGAAGCTTTCTTT.

V gene TRBV11-2 combines with J gene TRBJ1-2, with 8 bases aligning to TRBD1. CDR1 and CDR2 from the germline V gene are SGHAT and FQNNGV. This CDR3 comprises 15 residues. The J segment lost 8 bases and the V segment lost 3 bases, leaving 11 bases of the junction unmatched. The CDR3 here is CASSLDRAVPGGYTF. The CDR3 DNA reads TGTGCCAGCAGCTTGGACAGGGCGGTGCCTGGCGGCTACACCTTC.

The chain links TRBV30 to TRBJ1-1; D possibly corresponds to TRBD1 (5 bases). Germline-derived CDR1 and CDR2 are GTSNPN and SVGIG (reference sequence). Trimming stripped 3 bases from V and 4 bases from J, with 15 bases between. CDR3 length: 14 amino acids. The CDR3 DNA sequence: TGTGCCTGGAGACACATCGGTGGGGCCACTGAAGCTTTCTTT. Translating it yields CAWRHIGGATEAFF.

Written as DNA, the CDR3 is TGTGCCAGCAGCTTAGTGACGGGGGGGAACTATGGCTACACCTTC. Its translation is CASSLVTGGNYGYTF. V usage is TRBV7-2 and J usage is TRBJ1-2; weak D call: TRBD1 (5 bases). This CDR3 region has 15 residues. Trimming cost V 1 base and J 2 bases, with 11 bases left between them. Germline V gives CDR1 SGHTA, CDR2 FQGNSA.

The V call is TRBV30, the J call TRBJ1-6; D ambiguous. Per germline, CDR1 GTSNPN and CDR2 SVGIG (reference sequence). This CDR3 is built from 14 residues. V was shortened by 0 bases and J by 3 bases, with 6 bases between the two germline ends. The CDR3 spells CAWSVDDYNSPLHF. DNA of the CDR3: TGTGCCTGGAGTGTAGACGACTATAATTCACCCCTCCACTTT. Complete variable domain (other parts from reference TRBV30 and TRBJ1-6): SQTIHQWPATLVQPVGSPLSLECTVEGTSNPNLYWYRQAAGRGLQLLFYSVGIGQISSEVPQNLSASRPQDRQFILSSKKLLLSDSGFYLCAWSVDDYNSPLHFGNGTRLTVT.

This clone was recorded a few times. V is TRBV7-8 and J is TRBJ1-5, with D possibly being TRBD1 (5 bases). The CDR3 sequence is 13 residues long. Germline-derived CDR1 and CDR2 are SGHVS and FQNEAQ. V was cut by 2 bases and J by 5 bases, with 7 bases left in between. CDR3 region: CASSLLGDQPQHF. The CDR3 DNA reads TGTGCCAGCAGCTTACTAGGGGATCAGCCCCAGCATTTT.

This clone was recorded a few times. The genes are TRBV5-4 and TRBJ1-2; D gene uncertain. Germline CDR1 and CDR2: SGHNT and YYREEE (reference sequence). V lost 2 bases and J lost 7, with 12 bases in between. CDR3 length equals 13 residues. In nucleotides, the CDR3 is TGTGCCAGCAGCTTACCCGCTCTGTTTGGCTACACCTTC. Amino acid sequence: CASSLPALFGYTF.

Of note for this clone: Other DNA sequences within the sample encode an identical CDR3. CDR3 bases: TGTGCCAGCAGCCTACAGGGGAATAGCAATCAGCCCCAGCATTTT. As protein: CASSLQGNSNQPQHF. This chain connects TRBV7-2 to TRBJ1-5; 7 bases are shared with TRBD1. In germline, CDR1 is SGHTA, CDR2 FQGNSA. V shed 5 bases, J shed 0 bases, and the junction held 4 bases outside the gene matches. This CDR3 has 15 amino acids.

The chain has TRBV6-6 and TRBJ1-1; no clear D gene. V lost 4 bases to trimming and J lost 6 bases, with 12 bases between them. This CDR3 is built from 13 residues. Germline-derived CDR1 and CDR2 are MNHNY and SVGAGI (reference sequence). In DNA, the CDR3 is TGTGCCAGCAGTTCCCTTAGCTTGGCTGAAGCTTTCTTT. Translation gives CASSSLSLAEAFF.

The J gene is TRBJ2-5, the V gene TRBV19, with 8 bases aligning to TRBD1. V was clipped by 6 bases and J by 4 bases; unmatched bases: 10. Germline V gene data show CDR1 as LNHDA and CDR2 as SQIVND (reference sequence). CDR3 length equals 15 residues. The chain's CDR3 is CASRSGQGVRETQYF. CDR3 DNA: TGTGCCAGTAGGAGCGGACAGGGAGTCCGAGAGACCCAGTACTTC.

The CDR3 here is CASTPTRNTGELFF. CDR3 DNA sequence: TGTGCCAGCACCCCGACAAGGAACACCGGGGAGCTGTTTTTT. The chain is built from TRBV6-5 and TRBJ2-2; no clear D gene. The V and J ends lost 7 bases and 1 base respectively, with 10 bases between them. The CDR3 loop spans 14 amino acids. CDR1 is MNHEY, CDR2 SVGAGI, per germline.

This chain uses TRBV12-3 or TRBV12-4 with TRBJ2-7; no clear D gene. The CDR3 covers 11 residues. With 4 bases removed from V and 6 bases from J, the gap between germline ends came to 7 bases. The DNA for the CDR3 is TGTGCCAGCAGTTCAGGTGGCGAGCAGTACTTC. It encodes CASSSGGEQYF.

V and J are TRBV14 and TRBJ2-3; D gene unclear. Germline CDR1 and CDR2: SGHDN and FVKESK. The V gene lost 4 bases and the J gene lost 7 bases, with 6 bases spanning the gap. The CDR3 sequence is 11 residues long. CDR3 nucleotides: TGTGCCAGCAGCCGGGTTAATACGCAGTATTTT. It encodes CASSRVNTQYF.

The V gene is TRBV5-8, the J gene TRBJ1-5; 8 bases fit TRBD1. Trimming cost V 5 bases and J 3 bases; bases outside gene matches: 13. This CDR3 contains 17 residues. Germline CDR1 reads SGHTS; CDR2 reads YDEGEE. The CDR3 here is CASSYLPGTGYNQPQHF. The DNA of the CDR3 is TGTGCCAGCAGTTATCTCCCCGGGACAGGCTACAATCAGCCCCAGCATTTT.

V usage is TRBV10-1 and J usage is TRBJ1-2; weak D call: TRBD1 (6 bases). The germline V and J ends were trimmed by 5 bases and 7 bases, with 14 bases remaining between them. This CDR3 is built from 13 residues. Per germline, CDR1 WNHNN and CDR2 SYGVQD (reference sequence). Written as DNA, the CDR3 is TGCGCCAGCAGTCCCGGGGGCCAGGGTGGCTACACCTTC. Translating gives CASSPGGQGGYTF.

In the case of this clone: At one boundary the junction diverges from the germline segment, which might be a read error. This chain uses TRBV19 with TRBJ2-1; 8 bases agree with TRBD2. Germline loops: CDR1 LNHDA, CDR2 SQIVND (reference sequence). This CDR3 contains 13 residues. CDR3 coding DNA: TGTGCCAGTAGCTGGAGCGGGAGTTTCACTCCGGTCTTC. As protein: CASSWSGSFTPVF.

This clone appeared a single time. The chain uses TRBV7-8 and TRBJ1-3; 10 bases agree with TRBD1. CDR3 length: 17 amino acids. V lost 5 bases and J lost 2; bases outside the gene matches: 9. Per germline, CDR1 SGHVS and CDR2 FQNEAQ. The CDR3 reads CASSRWTGGIAGNTIYF. CDR3 nucleotides: TGTGCCAGCAGCAGATGGACAGGGGGAATTGCTGGAAACACCATATATTTT.

The rearrangement links TRBV5-1 to TRBJ1-2; 7 bases agree with TRBD1. From germline, CDR1 is SGHRS and CDR2 YFSETQ. With V trimmed by 9 bases and J by 4 bases, 6 bases remained unmatched. This CDR3 spans 12 amino acids. For the CDR3, the DNA is TGCGCCAACAGTACAGGGGCCTATGGCTACACCTTC. Translating gives CANSTGAYGYTF.

The chain uses TRBV2 and TRBJ2-3; D gene unclear. This CDR3 region has 13 residues. Per the germline V gene, CDR1 is SNHLY and CDR2 is FYNNEI. Trimming cost V 4 bases and J 0 bases, with 5 bases left between them. CDR3 residues: CASSAPSTDTQYF. CDR3 nucleotide sequence: TGTGCCAGCAGTGCCCCAAGCACAGATACGCAGTATTTT.

This clone is a singleton in its sample. The chain couples TRBV7-9 to TRBJ2-5, with 12 bases lining up with TRBD2. Germline-derived CDR1 and CDR2 are SEHNR and FQNEAQ (reference sequence). Trimming cost V 3 bases and J 2 bases; bases outside gene matches: 1. The CDR3 covers 15 residues. CDR3 in DNA: TGTGCCAGCAGCTTCGGGACTAGCGGGCAAGAGACCCAGTACTTC. It specifies CASSFGTSGQETQYF. Full variable domain (outside the CDR3, taken from reference TRBV7-9 and TRBJ2-5): DTGVSQNPRHKITKRGQNVTFRCDPISEHNRLYWYRQTLGQGPEFLTYFQNEAQLEKSRLLSDRFSAERPKGSFSTLEIQRTEQGDSAMYLCASSFGTSGQETQYFGPGTRLLVL.

This clone appeared once. The chain links TRBV4-1 to TRBJ2-1; maybe TRBD2 (6 bases). The V gene lost 2 bases and the J gene lost 10 bases, with 21 bases spanning the gap. Germline V gene lookup returns CDR1 MGHRA and CDR2 YSYEKL. CDR3 length equals 16 residues. This chain's CDR3 is CASSQLRDSAPREQFF. As DNA, the CDR3 is TGCGCCAGCAGCCAACTTCGGGACTCAGCACCCCGGGAGCAGTTCTTC.

A few counts support this clone. This chain connects TRBV6-5 to TRBJ2-3; possibly TRBD1 for D (5 bases). Germline CDR1 is MNHEY and CDR2 is SVGAGI. V lost 0 bases to trimming and J lost 4 bases, with 5 bases between them. The CDR3 runs 13 residues. CDR3 DNA: TGTGCCAGCAGTTACTCGGGGCCAGATACGCAGTATTTT. It translates to CASSYSGPDTQYF.

This clone was seen a single time. The chain carries TRBV4-3 and TRBJ1-1; D uncertain. Germline CDR1 reads LGHNA; CDR2 reads YSLEER. The CDR3 consists of 13 residues. Trimming took off 4 bases at V and 6 bases at J, with 12 bases between the two ends. For the CDR3, the DNA is TGCGCCAGCAGCCCCAGGTCTGGGGCTGAAGCTTTCTTT. This codes for CASSPRSGAEAFF.

The gene calls are TRBV19 and TRBJ2-1; tentatively, D is TRBD2 (6 bases). This CDR3 has 15 amino acids. Germline V lookup: CDR1 LNHDA, CDR2 SQIVND (reference sequence). Trimming removed 5 bases from V and 6 bases from J, with 17 bases in between. CDR3 in DNA: TGTGCCAGTAGTCCCCCCTCCGGGGGATTCAATGAGCAGTTCTTC. Residues: CASSPPSGGFNEQFF.

The rearrangement joins TRBV6-4 to TRBJ2-7; perhaps TRBD2 as D (6 bases). Trimming left V 3 bases short and J 2 bases short, with 14 bases between. Germline values: CDR1 MRHNA, CDR2 SNTAGT. CDR3 length: 15 amino acids. The CDR3 spells CASSEGEGTPYEQYV. The DNA of the CDR3 is TGTGCCAGCAGTGAAGGAGAAGGGACTCCCTACGAGCAGTACGTC.

The rearrangement links TRBV15 to TRBJ1-5; D uncertain. Trimming cost V 0 bases and J 0 bases, with 6 bases left between them. The length of the CDR3 is 15 residues. Germline V lookup: CDR1 LNHNV, CDR2 YYDKDF (reference sequence). The DNA of the CDR3 is TGTGCCACCAGCAGAGATTCTCATAGCAATCAGCCCCAGCATTTT. Translated, it gives CATSRDSHSNQPQHF.